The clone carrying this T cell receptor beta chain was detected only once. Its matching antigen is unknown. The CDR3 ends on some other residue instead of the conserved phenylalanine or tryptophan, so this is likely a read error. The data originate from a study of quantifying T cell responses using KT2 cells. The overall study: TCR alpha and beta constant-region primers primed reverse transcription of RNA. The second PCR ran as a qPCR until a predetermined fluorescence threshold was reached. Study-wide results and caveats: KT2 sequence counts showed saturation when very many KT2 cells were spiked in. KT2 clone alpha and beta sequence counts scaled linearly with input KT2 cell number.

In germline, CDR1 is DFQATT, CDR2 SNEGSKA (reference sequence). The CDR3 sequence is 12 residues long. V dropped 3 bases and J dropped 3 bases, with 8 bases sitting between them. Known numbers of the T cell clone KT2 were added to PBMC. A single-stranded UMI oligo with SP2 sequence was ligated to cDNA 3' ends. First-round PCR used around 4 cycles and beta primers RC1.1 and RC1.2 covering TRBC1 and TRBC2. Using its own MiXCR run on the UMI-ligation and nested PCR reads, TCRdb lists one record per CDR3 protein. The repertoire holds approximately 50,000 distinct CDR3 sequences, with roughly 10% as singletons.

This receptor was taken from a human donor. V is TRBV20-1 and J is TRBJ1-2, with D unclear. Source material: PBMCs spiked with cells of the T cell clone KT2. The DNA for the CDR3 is TGCAGTGCTAGTTTCCAGGACTATGGCTACACCCTC. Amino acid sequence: CSASFQDYGYTL.